This entry features one T cell receptor (beta chain) sequence. Its target is not known. Per germline, CDR1 MGHRA and CDR2 YSYEKL. The ends were cut back, 3 bases at V and 5 bases at J, with 10 bases in the middle. CDR3 length equals 13 residues. This record belongs to a study of T-cell reconstitution after alpha-beta-depleted transplantation in children. Findings of the study overall: Approximately two months post-transplant, alpha-beta T cells reportedly originated from several hundred expanded graft clones. Some patients' high day-60 TCRbeta diversity was attributed to recipient cells surviving conditioning. At the one-year point after transplant, T-cell counts and TCRbeta diversity were found to come mostly from T cells that had been newly produced.

Unique molecular identifiers were built into the TCRbeta library. One entry per CDR3 protein results from TCRdb running MiXCR on the PCR reads. The sample gives about 980,000 distinct CDR3 sequences, about 29% of which show up once; 25% to 35% is in the top ten. Material: PBMCs, mostly from graft donor cells, obtained 360 days after TCRalphabeta/CD19-depleted stem cell transplant. The V gene is TRBV4-1, the J gene TRBJ2-5; D is possibly TRBD2 (5 bases). The sequence came from a boy younger than two who had a stem cell transplant for SCID, so the T cells may come from the graft donor. Here the CDR3 DNA reads TGCGCCAGCAGCCAGCCTAGCAGGGAGACCCAGTACTTC. Translated: CASSQPSRETQYF.